This T cell receptor beta chain appears in the sequencing data of a study of blood T cell repertoires in COVID-19. This CDR3 has 14 residues. Per germline, CDR1 SGHVS and CDR2 FQNEAQ. V shed 5 bases and J 2 bases; nucleotides not matched to a gene: 4. Generated by immunoSEQ multiplex PCR, the TCRdb table keeps only in-frame clones and is missing some. The top ten clones hold 6% of a sample with some 150,000 clones, 78% of them seen once. The sequence was obtained from a woman in her forties or fifties who had recovered from COVID-19. The sample consisted of PBMCs or T cells enriched from blood (not recorded which). The chain couples TRBV7-8 to TRBJ2-5, with 8 positions matching TRBD2. CDR3 nucleotide sequence: TGTGCCAGCAGCGTAACTAGCGGACAAGAGACCCAGTACTTC. It encodes CASSVTSGQETQYF.